This TCR beta chain was observed in a study of neoadjuvant anti-PD-1 for oral cavity cancer listed by TCRdb under 2021. In the study overall: Before undergoing curative-intent surgical resection, most patients got three to four biweekly nivolumab doses at 3 mg/kg. For patients who did not progress, a fourth nivolumab dose was given around day 43, followed by definitive surgical resection on days 50-56. Responders were defined as patients with complete response, partial response or stable disease by RECIST 1.1; non-responders were defined as patients with progression. There were 12 patients in the parent correlative cohort, and the response rate was less than 40%.

Overall study outcomes, separate from this receptor: Higher pretreatment blood Treg/Th17 ratios correlated with higher pretreatment blood TCRbeta clonality and lower post-treatment tumor TCRbeta clonality. TCR analyses included only a few patients per response group, and the authors called for larger cohorts for validation. After neoadjuvant nivolumab, T cell clonality (Gini index) in PBMCs was significantly higher in non-responders than in responders.

For deep sequencing of PBMC libraries, mostly about 450 ng of input genomic DNA was used, and six replicates were run per sample. The immunoSEQ hsTCRbeta kit was used to prepare TCRbeta libraries according to the manufacturer's instructions. The finished libraries were brought together in one pool at about 2.8 nM, which was then read using an Illumina NovaSeq 6000 S4 flow cell. Per the original workflow: The immunoSEQ Analyzer was used for raw data preprocessing and quality control. The analysis was restricted to productive rearrangements, with each unique CDR3 amino acid sequence defining a clonotype. Repertoire clonality was estimated as the Gini-Simpson index, computed with the R package tcR. Gini indices were compared with Student's t test, and associations with tumor size change were assessed by Pearson correlation. TCRdb carries this immuneACCESS record with in-frame sequences only. Its versions omit some clonotypes, under half of them owing to an unresolved V gene in the studies checked, with the rest unexplained. That table furnishes V, J and clone size, whereas the DNA furnished D and trimming. The sample records around 13,000 clones, more than 60% of which are singletons. The ten biggest clones cover more than 2% of the sample.

Comments on this clone: There is no known antigen for this receptor. It has no much larger one-base neighbor in the sample; base qualities were not kept.

The time point label corresponds to: before neoadjuvant nivolumab. The patients had newly diagnosed stage II-IVA oral cavity squamous cell carcinoma and had not received any prior systemic or radiation treatment. The cohort was made up of patients with locally advanced, HPV-negative oral cavity squamous cell carcinoma. Peripheral blood mononuclear cells were analyzed directly and were not maintained or expanded in culture. Samples were obtained from a longitudinal correlative study of a single-arm phase II trial of neoadjuvant nivolumab in oral cavity squamous cell carcinoma. Subject-matched pre- and post-treatment PBMCs and tumors from three responders and three non-responders were subjected to genomic DNA-based TCRbeta sequencing. Peripheral blood mononuclear cells were collected once before nivolumab treatment and again after treatment, at the time of surgery. The Maxwell RSC DNA from Cells kit was used to extract genomic DNA from PBMCs.

This material consisted of PBMCs, taken before nivolumab (anti-PD-1) treatment. This clonotype was sampled from a person aged 35-79 years with oral cavity squamous cell carcinoma.

The bases read TGTGCCAGCAGCTTGGCCGGAATTGTTCGGGGGGCGGAGACCCAGTACTTC. This gives the protein CASSLAGIVRGAETQYF. This chain joins TRBV5-5 to TRBJ2-5; the D gene is perhaps TRBD2, on 7 matching bases. Including cysteine and phenylalanine, the CDR3 has 17 amino acids. The kept DNA is CDR3 alone, 51 bases in frame from the first base. CDR1 and CDR2 were assigned from the germline V gene (reference sequence) as SGHKS and YYEKEE. V is cut by 0 bases and J by 5 bases, and the space between the germline ends is 20 bases.